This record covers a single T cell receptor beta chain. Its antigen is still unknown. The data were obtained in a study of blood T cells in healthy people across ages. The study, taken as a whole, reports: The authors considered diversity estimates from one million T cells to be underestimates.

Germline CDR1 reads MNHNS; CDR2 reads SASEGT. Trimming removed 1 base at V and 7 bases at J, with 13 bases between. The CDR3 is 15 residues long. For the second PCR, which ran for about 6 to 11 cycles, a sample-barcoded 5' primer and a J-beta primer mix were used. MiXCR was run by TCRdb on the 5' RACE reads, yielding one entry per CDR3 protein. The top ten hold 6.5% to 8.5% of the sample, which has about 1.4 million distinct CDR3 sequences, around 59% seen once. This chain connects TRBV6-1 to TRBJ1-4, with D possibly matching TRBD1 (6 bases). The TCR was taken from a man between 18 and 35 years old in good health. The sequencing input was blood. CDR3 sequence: CASSEVMGHGEKLFF. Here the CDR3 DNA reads TGTGCCAGCAGTGAAGTTATGGGACATGGTGAAAAACTGTTTTTT.